This entry lists 10 T cell receptor beta chains sequenced from one sample in a study of PD-1 and CTLA-4 blockade in melanoma. Data came from immunoSEQ multiplex PCR; TCRdb stores just in-frame clones and leaves some out. This table holds around 31,000 clones, 91% found once. The sample was CD8+ T cells from peripheral blood, taken from a patient given anti-PD-1 treatment. The source of these receptors is a human donor with melanoma.

V and J are TRBV5-1 and TRBJ1-1, with D possibly TRBD1 on 6 matching bases. This CDR3 contains 18 residues. Trimming left V 1 base short and J 0 bases short, with 19 bases between. Germline V gives CDR1 SGHRS, CDR2 YFSETQ. The CDR3 coding sequence is TGCGCCAGCAGCTTGACAGGGCGCGTAAGATCGATGAACACTGAAGCTTTCTTT. This encodes CASSLTGRVRSMNTEAFF.

The chain joins TRBV29-1 to TRBJ2-7, with unresolved D. V was shortened by 7 bases and J by 0 bases, with 13 bases between the two germline ends. In germline, CDR1 is SQVTM, CDR2 ANQGSEA. The CDR3 runs 13 residues. The CDR3 loop reads CSAADLFSYEQYF. CDR3 nucleotide sequence: TGCAGCGCCGCCGACCTATTCTCCTACGAGCAGTACTTC.

This chain links TRBV4-1 with TRBJ1-6; 7 nucleotides match TRBD1. Germline V gene sequence: CDR1 MGHRA, CDR2 YSYEKL. V lost 4 bases and J lost 13; bases outside the gene matches: 10. The CDR3 runs to 14 residues. The CDR3 loop is CASSLGDSSDPLHF. CDR3 nucleotide sequence: TGCGCCAGCAGCCTAGGGGACAGTTCAGATCCCCTCCACTTT.

This chain joins TRBV19 and TRBJ2-2; D is unclear. The CDR3 covers 13 residues. V shed 9 bases and J shed 0 bases, with 8 bases lying between them. Germline CDR1 reads LNHDA; CDR2 reads SQIVND (reference sequence). The DNA for the CDR3 is TGTGCCAGCCGAACTTCGAACACCGGGGAGCTGTTTTTT. It specifies CASRTSNTGELFF. The full variable domain, in which reference TRBV19 and TRBJ2-2 provide the parts outside the CDR3, is DGGITQSPKYLFRKEGQNVTLSCEQNLNHDAMYWYRQDPGQGLRLIYYSQIVNDFQKGDIAEGYSVSREKKESFPLTVTSAQKNPTAFYLCASRTSNTGELFFGEGSRLTVL.

This rearrangement joins TRBV6-5 to TRBJ1-1; maybe TRBD1 (5 bases). Trimming removed 2 bases from V and 4 bases from J, with 11 bases in between. This CDR3 region has 14 residues. Per germline, CDR1 MNHEY and CDR2 SVGAGI. The CDR3 is CASSYGTGTTEAFF. The CDR3 DNA reads TGTGCCAGCAGTTACGGGACGGGGACCACTGAAGCTTTCTTT.

This sequence joins TRBV19 and TRBJ1-6, with D hard to call. Germline V gives CDR1 LNHDA, CDR2 SQIVND (reference sequence). CDR3 size: 13 residues. Trimming took off 3 bases at V and 11 bases at J, with 11 bases between the two ends. This CDR3 is CASSMGTGAPLHF. Here the CDR3 DNA reads TGTGCCAGTAGTATGGGAACCGGCGCACCCCTCCACTTT.

This clone was seen a single time. J is TRBJ1-2 and V is TRBV11-1, with 9 bases matching TRBD1. V lost 4 bases to trimming and J lost 4 bases; unmatched junction nucleotides: 7. Looked up from germline, CDR1 is SGHAT and CDR2 is FQDESV (reference sequence). This CDR3 contains 15 residues. CDR3 in amino acids: CASSWGTGPLYGYTF. Here the CDR3 DNA reads TGTGCCAGCAGCTGGGGGACAGGGCCACTCTATGGCTACACCTTC. Using reference TRBV11-1 and TRBJ1-2 for the parts outside the CDR3, the full variable domain is EAEVAQSPRYKITEKSQAVAFWCDPISGHATLYWYRQILGQGPELLVQFQDESVVDDSQLPKDRFSAERLKGVDSTLKIQPAELGDSAMYLCASSWGTGPLYGYTFGSGTRLTVV.

The chain uses TRBV15 and TRBJ2-2; the D gene could be TRBD1 or TRBD2 (5 bases each). The CDR3 is 17 residues long. Trimming removed 0 bases at V and 4 bases at J, with 15 bases between. Per germline, CDR1 LNHNV and CDR2 YYDKDF (reference sequence). CDR3 sequence (DNA): TGTGCCACCAGCAGAGATTCCGGGGTAGGGGTCACCGGGGAGCTGTTTTTT. Translated: CATSRDSGVGVTGELFF.

J is TRBJ2-3 and V is TRBV7-9; 14 bases agree with TRBD2. With V trimmed by 2 bases and J by 6 bases, 4 bases remained unmatched. Per germline, CDR1 SEHNR and CDR2 FQNEAQ (reference sequence). The CDR3 has 16 amino acids. For the CDR3, the DNA is TGTGCCAGCAGCTTACTGACTAGCGGGAGGGCGGATACGCAGTATTTT. It is translated as CASSLLTSGRADTQYF.

The chain employs TRBV5-5 and TRBJ1-2; D remains ambiguous. Germline V CDR1 and CDR2: SGHKS, YYEKEE (reference sequence). Trimming left V 0 bases short and J 0 bases short, with 9 bases between. This CDR3 region has 15 residues. CDR3: CASSLDEATNYGYTF. The CDR3 DNA reads TGTGCCAGCAGCTTGGATGAGGCAACTAACTATGGCTACACCTTC.